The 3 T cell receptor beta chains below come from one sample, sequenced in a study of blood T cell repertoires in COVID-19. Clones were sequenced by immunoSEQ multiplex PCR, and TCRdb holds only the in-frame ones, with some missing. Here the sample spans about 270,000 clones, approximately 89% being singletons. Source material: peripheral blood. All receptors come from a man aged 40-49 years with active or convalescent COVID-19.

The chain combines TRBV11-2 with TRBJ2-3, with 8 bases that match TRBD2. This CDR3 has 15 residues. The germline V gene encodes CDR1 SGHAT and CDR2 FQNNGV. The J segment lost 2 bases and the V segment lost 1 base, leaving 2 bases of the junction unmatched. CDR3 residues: CASSLVGLATDTQYF. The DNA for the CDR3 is TGTGCCAGCAGCTTAGTTGGACTAGCCACAGATACGCAGTATTTT.

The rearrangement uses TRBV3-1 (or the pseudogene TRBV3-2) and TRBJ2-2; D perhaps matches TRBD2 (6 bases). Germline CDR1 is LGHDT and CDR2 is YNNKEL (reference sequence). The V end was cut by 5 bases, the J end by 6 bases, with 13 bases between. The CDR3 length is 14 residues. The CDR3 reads CASSAGTFPGELFF. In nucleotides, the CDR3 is TGTGCCAGCAGCGCCGGGACTTTTCCCGGGGAGCTGTTTTTT.

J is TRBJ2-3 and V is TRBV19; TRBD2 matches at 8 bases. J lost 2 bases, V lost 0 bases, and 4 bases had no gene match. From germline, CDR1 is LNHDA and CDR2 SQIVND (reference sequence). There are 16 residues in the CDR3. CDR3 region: CASSIERGANTDTQYF. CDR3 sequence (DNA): TGTGCCAGTAGTATAGAGCGGGGGGCAAACACAGATACGCAGTATTTT.